A single TCR beta chain is shown here with its context. Its antigen has not been determined. The input lacks base qualities; no much larger clone sits a single base away. As encoded in the germline V gene, CDR1 is SGHDT while CDR2 is YYEEEE. The junction shows trimming of 3 bases on V and 3 bases on J, plus 15 bases between the germline ends. Taken from cysteine to phenylalanine, the CDR3 has 15 residues. CDR3 DNA is the only sequence kept; it has 45 bases, read in frame from the first base. This sample stems from a study of shared clonotypes between healthy human individuals (dated by TCRdb to about 2020). Describing the broader study: A few men and a couple of women, aged 18 to 49 years, made up the cohort. For each donor, CD4 naive and CD4 memory were each run on three plates, CD8 naive on two plates, and CD8 memory on one plate. To estimate repertoire size and how much clonotype sharing occurs between individuals, the study deeply sequenced the blood TCR repertoires of a handful of healthy adults. Different laboratories and diverse techniques were used to prepare libraries and sequence TCR repertoires, to increase sequencing depth and limit assay-specific biases. Each donor's leukapheresis produced roughly between about 0.85 and 10 billion PBMCs.

Using the deep immunoSEQ assay, multiplex PCR amplified TCR CDR3 regions from genomic DNA. For each cell subset, the extracted genomic DNA was distributed evenly across all wells of several immunoSEQ 96-well plates, and each plate served as one replicate. For sorted subsets, around 0.2 ug genomic DNA, equal to some 30,000 T cell genomes, was loaded into each replicate PCR. Purified libraries were quantified with a Qubit 3.0 fluorometer, sized on a Bioanalyzer 2100, and re-quantified with the KAPA Library Quantification kit. Every immunoSEQ 96-well plate was sequenced on a dedicated single-read 150-cycle Illumina NextSeq 550 flow cell. The authors' pipeline ran thus. Because only junctional sequences without quality scores were contained in the immunoSEQ output, filtering matching that applied to full-length reads could not be performed. To assign V/J genes and CDR3, sequences were annotated against IMGT germline references using PyIR, a Python wrapper for IgBLAST v1.9. Reads were filtered out if the reads had weak V/J assignments (E-value above 1e-6), no CDR3, stop codons, out-of-frame junctions, or ambiguous translated residues. V3J clonotypes were defined as sequences sharing an identical inferred V gene, J gene, and CDR3 amino acid sequence. Percentage overlap between repertoires was computed as shared unique clonotypes divided by the size of the smaller repertoire. Repertoire richness was assessed with RTK rarefaction, the Chao1 estimator, and Recon v2.1 estimates of unobserved clonotypes. Generation probabilities for all TCRbeta clonotypes obtained by the gDNA method from a handful of donors were computed using OLGA. As stored in TCRdb, this immuneACCESS dataset retains in-frame rearrangements with V and J assigned. A fraction of the clones does not appear; measured against another copy, unresolved V genes explain less than half of the discrepancy, and the remainder lacks a known reason. V and J calls and clone size are given by that table; D and trimming were obtained from the DNA. In all, the sample holds about 2 million clones, and over 85% of those were seen once. The top ten clones comprise 0.85% to 1.2% of the sample.

The study at large found these results: Because the study included only a small number of donors, the genetic and exposure-history diversity represented was limited. Incomplete sequencing was indicated by rarefaction of sorted-subset datasets, despite the large sequencing depth. Pairwise subsampling led to the expectation that sequencing depth would affect the degree of clonotype sharing among donors. Higher generation probabilities were observed for clonotypes shared by all four sorted-subset donors than for non-shared clonotypes. Estimated clonotype richness was generally larger for naive than for memory subsets. Sampling was restricted to blood, and TCR repertoires in tissues likely differ from the TCR repertoires found in blood. Sharing across several donors was observed for approximately 5% of naive CD4, less than 4% of naive CD8, 2% to 2.5% of memory CD4, and around 0.4% of memory CD8 clonotypes.

For the CD8 naive samples, CD45RO-negative cells were positively selected for CCR7, yielding a CD45RA+CCR7+ population from which TemRA cells were excluded. The donors were healthy, HIV-negative adults with no recently reported acute infections or vaccinations. All donors were Caucasian adults living in Nashville, Tennessee, USA. Blood was collected by leukapheresis, and PBMCs were isolated by Ficoll-Histopaque density gradient centrifugation and then cryopreserved in liquid nitrogen vapor phase. Analytical flow cytometry was used to check the purity and quantity of each magnetically sorted T cell population. Genomic DNA was isolated from each sorted fraction and quantified by UV absorbance on a Nanodrop 2000c.

Sequenced: naive CD8+ T cells sorted from blood. The intended sense of this specimen's cell subset or site label: CD45RA+CCR7+. This clonotype was obtained from a man between 18 and 35 years old in good health. This chain is built from TRBV5-6 and TRBJ1-2; too little of a D gene remains to name it. The sequenced DNA is TGTGCCAGCAGCTCTGACACCGAAGCCGACTATGGCTACACCTTC. This translates into CASSSDTEADYGYTF.